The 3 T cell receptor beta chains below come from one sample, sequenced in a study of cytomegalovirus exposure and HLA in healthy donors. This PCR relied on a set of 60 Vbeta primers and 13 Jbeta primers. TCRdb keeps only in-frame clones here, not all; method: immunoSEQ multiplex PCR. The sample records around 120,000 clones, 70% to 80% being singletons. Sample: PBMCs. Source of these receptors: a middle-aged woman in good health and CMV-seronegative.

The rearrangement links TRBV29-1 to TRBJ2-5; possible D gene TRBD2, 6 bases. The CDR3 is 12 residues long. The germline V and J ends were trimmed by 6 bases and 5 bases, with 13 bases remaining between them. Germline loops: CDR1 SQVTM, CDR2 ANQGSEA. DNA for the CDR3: TGCAGCGTCGGGTCGGGGGAGGAGACCCAGTACTTC. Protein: CSVGSGEETQYF.

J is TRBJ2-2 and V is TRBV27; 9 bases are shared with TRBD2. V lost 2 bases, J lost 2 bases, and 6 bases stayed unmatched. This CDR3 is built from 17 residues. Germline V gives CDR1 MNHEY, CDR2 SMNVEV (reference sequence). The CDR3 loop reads CASSLLAGTGNTGELFF. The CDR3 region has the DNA TGTGCCAGCAGTTTACTAGCGGGAACGGGAAACACCGGGGAGCTGTTTTTT.

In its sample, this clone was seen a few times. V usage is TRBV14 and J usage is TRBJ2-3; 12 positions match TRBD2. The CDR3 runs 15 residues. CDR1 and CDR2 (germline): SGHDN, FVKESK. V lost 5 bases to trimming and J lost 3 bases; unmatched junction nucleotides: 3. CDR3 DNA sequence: TGTGCCAGCAGCTTCCTAGCGGGAGGGACAGATACGCAGTATTTT. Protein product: CASSFLAGGTDTQYF.